Listed here are 3 T cell receptor beta chains from one sample, sequenced in a study of blood T cells in healthy people across ages (dated by TCRdb to the mid-2010s). Library preparation employed 5' RACE. The sample was run on an Illumina HiSeq 2500. A second PCR of about 6 to 11 cycles was run with a J-beta primer mix and a sample-barcoded 5' primer. The raw public reads went through TCRdb reprocessing: fastp at Q25, MiXCR clone calling, in-frame beta chains kept. Each record represents a unique CDR3 protein, reported with the most common genes and DNA among its rows. Within this sample are about 1 million distinct CDR3 sequences, with over 35% of them counted one time only. The ten largest clones represent 15% to 20% of the sample. Sequenced material: blood. These receptor sequences come from a woman in her fifties or sixties in good health.

This clonotype showed up just once. The chain uses TRBV3-1 and TRBJ2-4, with D tentatively TRBD2 (7 bases). The better agreement between TRBJ2-5 and the DNA end casts doubt on the J call. Germline loops: CDR1 LGHDT, CDR2 YNNKEL (reference sequence). There are 15 residues in the CDR3. In DNA, the CDR3 is TGTGCCAGCAGCCAAGATAGGGGGGGCGAAGAGACCCAGTACTTC. Protein sequence: CASSQDRGGEETQYF.

The chain recombines TRBV24-1 with TRBJ2-5, with D perhaps matching TRBD1 (5 bases). The CDR3 length is 15 residues. Per the germline V gene, CDR1 is KGHDR and CDR2 is SFDVKD. The ends were cut back, 2 bases at V and 2 bases at J, with 11 bases in the middle. The CDR3 coding sequence is TGTGCCACCAGTGATTCCTTAGACAGACAAGAGACCCAGTACTTC. Translated, it gives CATSDSLDRQETQYF.

The CDR3 DNA reads as TGCAGTGCTAGAGATGCCACGGAACCTTACGAGCAGTACTTC. The encoded protein is CSARDATEPYEQYF. This rearrangement joins TRBV20-1 to TRBJ2-5; D uncertain. The DNA end is more similar to TRBJ2-7, so the J call may be wrong. The CDR3 covers 14 residues. CDR1 is DFQATT, CDR2 SNEGSKA, per germline (reference sequence).